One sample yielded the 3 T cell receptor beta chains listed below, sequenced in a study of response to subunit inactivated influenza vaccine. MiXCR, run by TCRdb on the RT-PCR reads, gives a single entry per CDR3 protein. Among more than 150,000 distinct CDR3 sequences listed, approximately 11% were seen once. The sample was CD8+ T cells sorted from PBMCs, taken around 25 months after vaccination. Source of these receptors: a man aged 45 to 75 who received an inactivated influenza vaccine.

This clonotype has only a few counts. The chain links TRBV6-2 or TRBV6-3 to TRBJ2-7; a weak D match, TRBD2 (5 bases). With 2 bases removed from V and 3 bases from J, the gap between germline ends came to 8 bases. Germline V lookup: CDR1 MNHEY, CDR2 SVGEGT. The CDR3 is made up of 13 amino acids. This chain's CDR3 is CASSYEGIYEQYF. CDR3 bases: TGTGCCAGCAGTTACGAGGGTATCTACGAGCAGTACTTC.

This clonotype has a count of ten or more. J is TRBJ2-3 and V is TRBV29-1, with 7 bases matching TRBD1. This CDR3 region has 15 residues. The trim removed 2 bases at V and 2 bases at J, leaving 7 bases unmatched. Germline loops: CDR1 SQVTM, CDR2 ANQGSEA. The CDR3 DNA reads TGCAGCGTTGAACACAGGGGCCGGATCACAGATACGCAGTATTTT. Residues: CSVEHRGRITDTQYF.

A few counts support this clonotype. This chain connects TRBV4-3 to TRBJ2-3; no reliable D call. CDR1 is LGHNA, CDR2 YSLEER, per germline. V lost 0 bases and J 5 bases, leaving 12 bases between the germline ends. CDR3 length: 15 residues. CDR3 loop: CASSQDVGLRDTQYF. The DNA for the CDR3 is TGCGCCAGCAGCCAAGATGTGGGTCTGAGAGATACGCAGTATTTT.